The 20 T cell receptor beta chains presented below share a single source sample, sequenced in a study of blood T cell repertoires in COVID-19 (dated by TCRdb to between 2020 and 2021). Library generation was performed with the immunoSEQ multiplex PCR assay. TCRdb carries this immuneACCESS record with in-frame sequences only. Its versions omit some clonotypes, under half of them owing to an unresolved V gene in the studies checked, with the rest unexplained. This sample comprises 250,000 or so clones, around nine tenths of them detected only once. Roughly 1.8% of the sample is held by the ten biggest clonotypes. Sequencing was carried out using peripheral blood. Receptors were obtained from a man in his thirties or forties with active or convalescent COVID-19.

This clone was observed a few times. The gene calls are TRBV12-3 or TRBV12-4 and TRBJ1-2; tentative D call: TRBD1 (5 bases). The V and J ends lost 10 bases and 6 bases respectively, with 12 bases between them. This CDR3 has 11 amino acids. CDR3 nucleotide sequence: TGTGCCACACCCAGGGTTCATGGCTACACCTTC. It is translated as CATPRVHGYTF.

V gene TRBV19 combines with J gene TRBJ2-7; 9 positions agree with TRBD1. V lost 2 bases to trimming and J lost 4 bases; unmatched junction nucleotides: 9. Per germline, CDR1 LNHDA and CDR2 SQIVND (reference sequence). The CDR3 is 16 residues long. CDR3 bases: TGTGCCAGTAGTATAAAGGCTCGGGGACAGGGATACGAGCAGTACTTC. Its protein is CASSIKARGQGYEQYF.

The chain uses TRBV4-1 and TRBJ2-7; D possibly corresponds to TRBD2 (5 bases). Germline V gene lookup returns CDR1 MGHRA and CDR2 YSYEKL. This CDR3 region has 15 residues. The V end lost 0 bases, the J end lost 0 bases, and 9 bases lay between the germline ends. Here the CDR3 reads CASSQEMGSSYEQYF. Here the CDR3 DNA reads TGCGCCAGCAGCCAAGAAATGGGGAGCTCCTACGAGCAGTACTTC.

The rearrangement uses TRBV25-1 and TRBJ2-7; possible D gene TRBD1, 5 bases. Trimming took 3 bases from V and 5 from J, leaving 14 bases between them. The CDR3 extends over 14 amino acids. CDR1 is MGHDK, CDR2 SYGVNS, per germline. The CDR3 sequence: CASSDRQTANEQYF. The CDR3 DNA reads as TGTGCCAGCAGTGACCGACAGACGGCTAACGAGCAGTACTTC.

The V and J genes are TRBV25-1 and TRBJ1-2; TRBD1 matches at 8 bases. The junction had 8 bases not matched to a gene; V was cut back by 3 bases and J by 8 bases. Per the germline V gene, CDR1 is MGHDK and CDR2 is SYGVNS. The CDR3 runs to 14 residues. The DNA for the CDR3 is TGTGCCAGCAGTGATCGACAGGGGAAGAGGGGCTACACCTTC. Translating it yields CASSDRQGKRGYTF.

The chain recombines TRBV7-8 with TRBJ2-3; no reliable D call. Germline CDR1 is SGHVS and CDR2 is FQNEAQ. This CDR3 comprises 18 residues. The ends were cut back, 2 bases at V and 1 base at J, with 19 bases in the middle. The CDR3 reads CASSLRSFAESGTDTQYF. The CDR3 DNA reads TGTGCCAGCAGCTTACGGAGTTTCGCGGAGAGCGGCACAGATACGCAGTATTTT.

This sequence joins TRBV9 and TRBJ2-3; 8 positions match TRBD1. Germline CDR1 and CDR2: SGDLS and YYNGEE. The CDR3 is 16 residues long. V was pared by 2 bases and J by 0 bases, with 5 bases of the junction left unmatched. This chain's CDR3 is CASSVDRGTSTDTQYF. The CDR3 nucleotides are TGTGCCAGCAGCGTTGACAGGGGAACTAGCACAGATACGCAGTATTTT.

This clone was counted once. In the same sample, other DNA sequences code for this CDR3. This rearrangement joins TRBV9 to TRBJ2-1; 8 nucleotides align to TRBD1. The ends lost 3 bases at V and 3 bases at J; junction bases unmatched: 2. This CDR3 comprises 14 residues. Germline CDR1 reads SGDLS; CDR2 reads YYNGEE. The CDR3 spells CASSGGTGYNEQFF. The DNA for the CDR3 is TGTGCCAGCAGCGGTGGGACAGGCTACAATGAGCAGTTCTTC.

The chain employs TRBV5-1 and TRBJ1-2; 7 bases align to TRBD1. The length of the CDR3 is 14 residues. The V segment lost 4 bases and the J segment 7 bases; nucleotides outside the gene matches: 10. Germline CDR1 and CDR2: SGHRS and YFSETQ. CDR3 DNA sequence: TGCGCCAGCAGCCCCGGAGGGGGCGAGAGTGGCTACACCTTC. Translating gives CASSPGGGESGYTF.

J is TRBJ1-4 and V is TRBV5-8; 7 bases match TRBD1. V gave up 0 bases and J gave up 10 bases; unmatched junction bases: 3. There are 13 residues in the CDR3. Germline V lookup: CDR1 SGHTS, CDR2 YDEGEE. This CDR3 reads CASSLGQGGKLFF. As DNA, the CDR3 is TGTGCCAGCAGCTTGGGACAGGGTGGAAAACTGTTTTTT. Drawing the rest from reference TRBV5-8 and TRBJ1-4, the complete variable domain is EAGVTQSPTHLIKTRGQQATLRCSPISGHTSVYWYQQALGLGLQFLLWYDEGEERNRGNFPPRFSGRQFPNYSSELNVNALELEDSALYLCASSLGQGGKLFFGSGTQLSVL.

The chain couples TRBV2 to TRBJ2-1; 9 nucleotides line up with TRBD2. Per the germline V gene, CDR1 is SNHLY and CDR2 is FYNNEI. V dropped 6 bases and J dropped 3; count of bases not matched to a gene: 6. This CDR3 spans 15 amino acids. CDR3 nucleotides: TGTGCCAGCAGAATTAGCGGGGGTTTCTACAATGAGCAGTTCTTC. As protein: CASRISGGFYNEQFF. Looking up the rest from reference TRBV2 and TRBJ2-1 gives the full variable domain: EPEVTQTPSHQVTQMGQEVILRCVPISNHLYFYWYRQILGQKVEFLVSFYNNEISEKSEIFDDQFSVERPDGSNFTLKIRSTKLEDSAMYFCASRISGGFYNEQFFGPGTRLTVL.

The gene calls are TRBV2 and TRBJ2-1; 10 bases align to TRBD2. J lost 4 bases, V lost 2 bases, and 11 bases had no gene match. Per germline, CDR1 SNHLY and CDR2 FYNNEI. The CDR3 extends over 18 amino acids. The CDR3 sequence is CASSEFSLLAGGYNEQFF. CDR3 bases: TGTGCCAGCAGTGAATTCTCATTGTTAGCGGGGGGATACAATGAGCAGTTCTTC. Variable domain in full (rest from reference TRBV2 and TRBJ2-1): EPEVTQTPSHQVTQMGQEVILRCVPISNHLYFYWYRQILGQKVEFLVSFYNNEISEKSEIFDDQFSVERPDGSNFTLKIRSTKLEDSAMYFCASSEFSLLAGGYNEQFFGPGTRLTVL.

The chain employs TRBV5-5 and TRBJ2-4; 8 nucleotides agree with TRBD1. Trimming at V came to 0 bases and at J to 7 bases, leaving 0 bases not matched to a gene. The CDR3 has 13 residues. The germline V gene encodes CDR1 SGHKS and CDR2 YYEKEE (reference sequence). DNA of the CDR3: TGTGCCAGCAGCTTGGGACAGGGGAACATTCAGTACTTC. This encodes CASSLGQGNIQYF.

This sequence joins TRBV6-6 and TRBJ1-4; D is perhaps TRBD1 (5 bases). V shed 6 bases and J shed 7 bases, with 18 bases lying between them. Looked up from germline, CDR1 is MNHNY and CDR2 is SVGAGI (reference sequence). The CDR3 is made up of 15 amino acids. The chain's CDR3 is CASSFGLSGGEKLFF. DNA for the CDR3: TGTGCCAGCAGCTTTGGACTATCGGGGGGTGAAAAACTGTTTTTT.

The CDR3 DNA reads TGTGCCAGCAGGGAGGGGACAGGCACTAACTATGGCTACACCTTC. Amino acids: CASREGTGTNYGYTF. The rearrangement uses TRBV2 and TRBJ1-2; the match to TRBD1 covers 8 bases. This CDR3 region has 15 residues. The J segment lost 0 bases and the V segment lost 6 bases, leaving 6 bases of the junction unmatched. The germline gives CDR1 SNHLY, CDR2 FYNNEI.

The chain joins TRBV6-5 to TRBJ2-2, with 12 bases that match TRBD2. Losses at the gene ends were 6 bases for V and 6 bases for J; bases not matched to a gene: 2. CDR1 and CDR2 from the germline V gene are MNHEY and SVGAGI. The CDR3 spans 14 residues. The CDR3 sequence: CASSRTSGAGELFF. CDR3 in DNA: TGTGCCAGCAGCCGGACTAGCGGGGCCGGGGAGCTGTTTTTT.

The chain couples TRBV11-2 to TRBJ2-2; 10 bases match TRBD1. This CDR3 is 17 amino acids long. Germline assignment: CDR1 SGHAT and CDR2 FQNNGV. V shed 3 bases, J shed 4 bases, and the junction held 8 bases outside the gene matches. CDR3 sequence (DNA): TGTGCCAGCAGCTTGGATTGGGACAGGGGCGCCACCGGGGAGCTGTTTTTT. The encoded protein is CASSLDWDRGATGELFF.

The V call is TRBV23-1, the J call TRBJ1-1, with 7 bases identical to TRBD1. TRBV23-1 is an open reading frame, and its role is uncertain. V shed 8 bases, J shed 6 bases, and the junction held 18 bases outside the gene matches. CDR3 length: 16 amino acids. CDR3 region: CASPLRPTGRCSEAFF. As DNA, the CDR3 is TGCGCCAGCCCATTACGGCCGACAGGGAGGTGCTCTGAAGCTTTCTTT.

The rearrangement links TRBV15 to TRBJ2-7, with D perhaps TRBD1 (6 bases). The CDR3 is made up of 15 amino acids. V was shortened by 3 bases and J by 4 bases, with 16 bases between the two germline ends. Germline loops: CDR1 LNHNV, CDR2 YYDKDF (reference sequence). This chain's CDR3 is CATSRVQGVGYEQYF. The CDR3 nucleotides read TGTGCCACCAGCAGGGTACAGGGTGTAGGGTACGAGCAGTACTTC.

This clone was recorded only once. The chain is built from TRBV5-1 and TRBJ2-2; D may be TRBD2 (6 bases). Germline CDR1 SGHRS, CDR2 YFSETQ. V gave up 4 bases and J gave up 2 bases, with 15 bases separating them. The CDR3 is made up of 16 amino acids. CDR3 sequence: CASSLHGGSNTGELFF. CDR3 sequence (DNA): TGCGCCAGCAGCCTGCACGGAGGGAGTAACACCGGGGAGCTGTTTTTT.